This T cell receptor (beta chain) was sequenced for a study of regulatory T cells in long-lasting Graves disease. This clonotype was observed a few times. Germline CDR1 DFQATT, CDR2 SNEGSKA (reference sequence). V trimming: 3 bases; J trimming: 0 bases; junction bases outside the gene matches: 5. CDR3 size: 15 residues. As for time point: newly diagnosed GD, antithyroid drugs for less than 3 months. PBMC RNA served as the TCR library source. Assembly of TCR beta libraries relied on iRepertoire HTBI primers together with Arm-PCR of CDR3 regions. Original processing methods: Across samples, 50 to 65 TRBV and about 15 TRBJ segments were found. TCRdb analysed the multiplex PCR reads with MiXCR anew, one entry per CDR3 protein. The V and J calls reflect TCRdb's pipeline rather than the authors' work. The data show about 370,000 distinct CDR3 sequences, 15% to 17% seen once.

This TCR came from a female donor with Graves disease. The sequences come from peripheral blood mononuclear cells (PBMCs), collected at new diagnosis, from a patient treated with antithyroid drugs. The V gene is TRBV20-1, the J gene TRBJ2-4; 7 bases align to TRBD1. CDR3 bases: TGCAGTGCTAGGGGACAGACACTAGCCAAAAACATTCAGTACTTC. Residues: CSARGQTLAKNIQYF.